Presented here are 24 T cell receptor beta chains from one specimen sequenced in a study of blood T cell repertoires in COVID-19 (dated by TCRdb to 2018 to 2020). Libraries were constructed by the immunoSEQ multiplex PCR assay. TCRdb took over this immuneACCESS table, retaining in-frame rearrangements with V and J assigned. Such tables are incomplete; in checked studies, under half of the missing clones stem from an unresolved V gene, and the remainder is unexplained. The sample includes fewer than 100,000 clones, with approximately 87% observed a single time. The top ten clones comprise approximately 15% of the sample. Sequenced sample: peripheral blood. The receptors originated from a man at least 80 years old in a cohort sampled during active COVID-19.

This chain links TRBV4-2 with TRBJ2-1, with 7 bases aligning to TRBD2. This CDR3 region has 16 residues. J lost 2 bases, V lost 0 bases, and 4 bases had no gene match. Germline CDR1 and CDR2: LGHNA and YNFKEQ. Here the CDR3 reads CASSQDTSGAYNEQFF. The CDR3 DNA reads TGTGCCAGCAGCCAAGATACCAGCGGGGCCTACAATGAGCAGTTCTTC.

The genes are TRBV5-1 and TRBJ2-3; possible D gene TRBD2, 6 bases. The CDR3 is 15 residues long. Deletions cut 0 bases from V and 6 bases from J, with 14 bases between. Germline values: CDR1 SGHRS, CDR2 YFSETQ. CDR3 sequence: CASSLAGGATDTQYF. CDR3 DNA: TGCGCCAGCAGCTTGGCGGGCGGGGCCACGGATACGCAGTATTTT. The entire variable domain, with the rest obtained from reference TRBV5-1 and TRBJ2-3, is as follows: KAGVTQTPRYLIKTRGQQVTLSCSPISGHRSVSWYQQTPGQGLQFLFEYFSETQRNKGNFPGRFSGRQFSNSRSEMNVSTLELGDSALYLCASSLAGGATDTQYFGPGTRLTVL.

This clone was found once. The chain is built from TRBV10-3 and TRBJ1-4; TRBD1 agrees at 8 bases. J lost 7 bases, V lost 6 bases, and 10 bases had no gene match. The germline gives CDR1 ENHRY, CDR2 SYGVKD. The CDR3 is 15 residues long. The CDR3 here is CAISSAGGRGEKLFF. For the CDR3, the DNA is TGTGCCATCAGCTCGGCAGGGGGCAGGGGTGAAAAACTGTTTTTT.

The chain combines TRBV6-5 with TRBJ1-2, with a possible D match to TRBD1 (6 bases). Trimming removed 8 bases at V and 7 bases at J, with 11 bases between. This CDR3 has 11 residues. CDR1 and CDR2 (germline): MNHEY, SVGAGI. The CDR3 region has the DNA TGTGCCAGCCACTCAGGGGCTGGCTACACCTTC. Protein sequence: CASHSGAGYTF.

The V gene is TRBV6-4, the J gene TRBJ1-1; 11 bases are shared with TRBD1. There are 14 residues in the CDR3. After removal of 7 bases from V and 5 bases from J, the junction contained 6 bases not matched to a gene. In germline, CDR1 is MRHNA, CDR2 SNTAGT. The CDR3: CASKRDRGETEAFF. In DNA, the CDR3 is TGTGCCAGCAAGAGGGACAGGGGGGAGACTGAAGCTTTCTTT.

The J gene is TRBJ1-1, the V gene TRBV7-9; TRBD1 aligns across 9 bases. Germline CDR1 is SEHNR and CDR2 is FQNEAQ (reference sequence). This CDR3 region has 13 residues. The V and J ends lost 5 bases and 9 bases, in that order; junction bases with no gene match: 7. CDR3 region: CASSRTGEDKAFF. For the CDR3, the DNA is TGTGCCAGCAGCCGGACAGGGGAGGACAAAGCTTTCTTT.

The chain combines TRBV19 with TRBJ1-2; the match to TRBD1 covers 9 bases. Germline V gene sequence: CDR1 LNHDA, CDR2 SQIVND (reference sequence). Trimming at V came to 4 bases and at J to 4 bases, leaving 1 base not matched to a gene. The CDR3 runs 13 residues. In DNA form, the CDR3 reads TGTGCCAGTAGTAAGGGACAGGGCTATGGCTACACCTTC. This codes for CASSKGQGYGYTF.

This clone was seen just once. The chain has TRBV5-1 and TRBJ1-4; 12 bases are a match to TRBD1. V lost 3 bases and J lost 8; bases outside the gene matches: 8. The CDR3 is 16 amino acids. Germline V CDR1 and CDR2: SGHRS, YFSETQ. The CDR3 sequence: CASSSGTGGAREKLFF. The DNA of the CDR3 is TGCGCCAGCAGCTCCGGGACAGGGGGCGCAAGGGAAAAACTGTTTTTT.

The chain couples TRBV24-1 to TRBJ1-2; TRBD1 might be the D (6 bases). CDR1 and CDR2 from the germline V gene are KGHDR and SFDVKD. V lost 12 bases and J lost 8, with 21 bases in between. This CDR3 has 13 amino acids. CDR3 coding DNA: TGTGCCGTCCGGCCGGCAGGGGATGGCGGCTACACCTTC. Translation: CAVRPAGDGGYTF.

The chain carries TRBV5-4 and TRBJ2-1; 7 bases line up with TRBD1. Germline lookup yields CDR1 SGHNT and CDR2 YYREEE (reference sequence). V lost 4 bases to trimming and J lost 5 bases; unmatched junction nucleotides: 9. The CDR3 consists of 15 residues. The CDR3 here is CASSTRQGTNNEQFF. In DNA form, the CDR3 reads TGTGCCAGCAGCACCCGACAGGGAACCAACAATGAGCAGTTCTTC.

The CDR3 is CASSRGAGGRSEHEQFF. CDR3 nucleotide sequence: TGTGCCAGCAGCCGCGGCGCAGGGGGACGGTCTGAACATGAGCAGTTCTTC. The rearrangement links TRBV5-4 to TRBJ2-1, with 7 bases matching TRBD1. Germline assignment: CDR1 SGHNT and CDR2 YYREEE (reference sequence). CDR3 size: 17 residues. Germline trimming cut 4 bases from V and 8 bases from J; bases unmatched to any gene: 18.

The V and J genes are TRBV2 and TRBJ2-3; 14 nucleotides line up with TRBD2. CDR3 length equals 18 residues. CDR1 and CDR2 from the germline V gene are SNHLY and FYNNEI. The trim removed 6 bases at V and 4 bases at J, leaving 12 bases unmatched. The CDR3 region is CASSGLAGGTGLADTQYF. Here the CDR3 DNA reads TGTGCCAGCAGCGGACTAGCGGGGGGTACCGGCTTGGCAGATACGCAGTATTTT. Complete variable domain (other parts from reference TRBV2 and TRBJ2-3): EPEVTQTPSHQVTQMGQEVILRCVPISNHLYFYWYRQILGQKVEFLVSFYNNEISEKSEIFDDQFSVERPDGSNFTLKIRSTKLEDSAMYFCASSGLAGGTGLADTQYFGPGTRLTVL.

This clone showed up just a few times. The chain has TRBV3-1 (or the pseudogene TRBV3-2) and TRBJ1-2, with 9 nucleotides matching TRBD1. The CDR3 contains 15 residues. J gave up 5 bases and V 4 bases, and 8 bases lay outside the gene matches. Germline lookup yields CDR1 LGHDT and CDR2 YNNKEL (reference sequence). The CDR3 spells CASSPGQGFVYGYTF. In nucleotides, the CDR3 is TGTGCCAGCAGCCCGGGACAGGGCTTTGTATATGGCTACACCTTC.

The V gene is TRBV3-1 (or the pseudogene TRBV3-2), the J gene TRBJ2-7; TRBD1 agrees at 9 bases. With 3 bases clipped from V and 9 bases from J, the junction kept 6 bases outside the gene matches. The CDR3 is made up of 13 amino acids. Germline V gives CDR1 LGHDT, CDR2 YNNKEL (reference sequence). This chain's CDR3 is CASSQSGTGLQYV. CDR3 coding DNA: TGTGCCAGCAGCCAGTCCGGGACAGGGCTGCAGTACGTC.

CDR3 sequence (DNA): TGTGCCAGCAGCTTCGGTACCCGACAGGGCAACACCGGGGAGCTGTTTTTT. Its protein is CASSFGTRQGNTGELFF. The rearrangement uses TRBV5-4 and TRBJ2-2; the match to TRBD1 covers 7 bases. The CDR3 runs 17 residues. Germline trimming cut 2 bases from V and 2 bases from J; bases unmatched to any gene: 9. Germline values: CDR1 SGHNT, CDR2 YYREEE (reference sequence).

The V call is TRBV4-2, the J call TRBJ2-3; 9 bases match TRBD1. V dropped 0 bases and J dropped 4; count of bases not matched to a gene: 11. This CDR3 region has 18 residues. Looked up from germline, CDR1 is LGHNA and CDR2 is YNFKEQ. The CDR3 reads CASSQDPTGQGSADTQYF. Written as DNA, the CDR3 is TGTGCCAGCAGCCAAGATCCAACGGGACAGGGTTCGGCAGATACGCAGTATTTT.

This clone was seen more than once but under ten times. The chain joins TRBV6-2 or TRBV6-3 to TRBJ2-1, with D possibly matching TRBD1 (6 bases). V lost 6 bases and J 3 bases, leaving 15 bases between the germline ends. The length of the CDR3 is 15 residues. Germline V gives CDR1 MNHEY, CDR2 SVGEGT. In DNA, the CDR3 is TGTGCCAGCAGCCGCGGTGGGGGCGTCTACAATGAGCAGTTCTTC. Its protein is CASSRGGGVYNEQFF.

V usage is TRBV4-1 and J usage is TRBJ1-2; the match to TRBD1 covers 7 bases. CDR1 is MGHRA and CDR2 is YSYEKL in the germline V gene. V was pared by 4 bases and J by 3 bases, with 5 bases of the junction left unmatched. The CDR3 length is 14 residues. CDR3 sequence: CASSLGQVDYGYTF. CDR3 DNA: TGCGCCAGCAGCCTTGGACAGGTAGACTATGGCTACACCTTC.

The chain employs TRBV5-1 and TRBJ2-7; 7 nucleotides match TRBD1. The CDR3 runs to 16 residues. Losses at the gene ends were 0 bases for V and 3 bases for J; bases not matched to a gene: 9. The germline gives CDR1 SGHRS, CDR2 YFSETQ. CDR3 nucleotides: TGCGCCAGCAGCTTGGATTCATCCCAGGGGGTCTACGAGCAGTACTTC. Its translation is CASSLDSSQGVYEQYF.

The V and J genes are TRBV27 and TRBJ2-3; TRBD2 might be the D (6 bases). The germline V gene has CDR1 MNHEY and CDR2 SMNVEV (reference sequence). Trimming cost V 10 bases and J 0 bases, with 11 bases left between them. The CDR3 runs to 13 residues. This chain's CDR3 is CATWRGSTDTQYF. In DNA form, the CDR3 reads TGTGCCACCTGGAGGGGTAGCACAGATACGCAGTATTTT.

The chain couples TRBV5-6 to TRBJ1-2; 10 nucleotides line up with TRBD1. From germline, CDR1 is SGHDT and CDR2 YYEEEE. The CDR3 is made up of 16 amino acids. Trimming cost V 3 bases and J 3 bases; bases outside gene matches: 8. The CDR3, as DNA: TGTGCCAGCAGCTCCGACAGGGGGCGCCGGGACTATGGCTACACCTTC. The encoded protein is CASSSDRGRRDYGYTF. Using reference TRBV5-6 and TRBJ1-2 for the parts outside the CDR3, the full variable domain is DAGVTQSPTHLIKTRGQQVTLRCSPKSGHDTVSWYQQALGQGPQFIFQYYEEEERQRGNFPDRFSGHQFPNYSSELNVNALLLGDSALYLCASSSDRGRRDYGYTFGSGTRLTVV.

The J gene is TRBJ1-3, the V gene TRBV5-4, with 8 bases fitting TRBD1. This CDR3 has 15 residues. Germline trimming cut 4 bases from V and 2 bases from J; bases unmatched to any gene: 5. CDR1 and CDR2 from the germline V gene are SGHNT and YYREEE (reference sequence). CDR3 coding DNA: TGTGCCAGCAGCGCGGACAGGGACCCTGGAAACACCATATATTTT. Translation: CASSADRDPGNTIYF.

The chain employs TRBV19 and TRBJ2-2, with D possibly being TRBD1 (6 bases). The V gene lost 5 bases and the J gene lost 4 bases, with 11 bases spanning the gap. This CDR3 is built from 14 residues. Germline CDR1 LNHDA, CDR2 SQIVND (reference sequence). In DNA form, the CDR3 reads TGTGCCAGTAGTCTGCAGGGGCTCACCGGGGAGCTGTTTTTT. Protein sequence: CASSLQGLTGELFF. The variable domain in full, completed from reference TRBV19 and TRBJ2-2, reads DGGITQSPKYLFRKEGQNVTLSCEQNLNHDAMYWYRQDPGQGLRLIYYSQIVNDFQKGDIAEGYSVSREKKESFPLTVTSAQKNPTAFYLCASSLQGLTGELFFGEGSRLTVL.

V usage is TRBV27 and J usage is TRBJ2-7, with TRBD2 as a possible D gene (5 bases). Between the trimmed V and J ends, which lost 4 bases and 2 bases, there was a span of 15 bases. Germline values: CDR1 MNHEY, CDR2 SMNVEV (reference sequence). The CDR3 spans 15 residues. The CDR3 here is CASSSSVSGTYEQYF. DNA of the CDR3: TGTGCCAGCAGTTCTTCAGTTTCGGGGACCTACGAGCAGTACTTC.